Each of the 24 T cell receptor beta chains below was sequenced from the same sample in a study of monozygotic twins with inflammatory bowel disease. TCRdb re-called the 5' RACE reads, yielding one record per CDR3 amino acid sequence without DNA. Seen in this sample are more than 300,000 distinct CDR3 sequences; the ten most common clones hold roughly 5.8%. Sequencing was done on a sample of blood. These receptors came from a human donor with ulcerative colitis or Crohn's disease, or a healthy co-twin of an affected twin (not recorded which).

This chain joins TRBV15 and TRBJ2-6; TCRdb's D gene call, TRBD1, goes unchecked for lack of DNA. There are 17 residues in the CDR3. CDR1 is LNHNV and CDR2 is YYDKDF in the germline V gene (reference sequence). CDR3 region: CATSREGGRSGANVLTF.

V and J are TRBV28 and TRBJ2-7; the D call of TRBD1 rests on TCRdb alone, since no DNA is present to check it. This CDR3 spans 17 amino acids. Germline loops: CDR1 MDHEN, CDR2 SYDVKM. CDR3 in amino acids: CASRSPRSTENAYEQYF.

The chain links TRBV20-1 to TRBJ1-2; the TRBD1 assignment by TCRdb is unverifiable without DNA. CDR1 DFQATT and CDR2 SNEGSKA come from the germline V gene (reference sequence). The CDR3 length is 14 residues. The CDR3 spells CSARTGAGPYGYTF.

This chain joins TRBV7-9 and TRBJ2-3; TCRdb's D gene call, TRBD1, goes unchecked for lack of DNA. Germline V gives CDR1 SEHNR, CDR2 FQNEAQ (reference sequence). The CDR3 is 16 amino acids. CDR3: CASSFRDRGFTDTQYF.

Here the CDR3 reads CASTTSSYEQYF. This chain uses TRBV2 with TRBJ2-7. CDR1 and CDR2 from the germline V gene are SNHLY and FYNNEI. The CDR3 covers 12 residues.

The chain recombines TRBV7-9 with TRBJ2-5; TCRdb picks TRBD2, but there is no DNA to check that call. There are 16 residues in the CDR3. CDR1 and CDR2 (germline): SEHNR, FQNEAQ (reference sequence). The CDR3 spells CASSSFRGSGEETQYF.

This rearrangement joins TRBV29-1 to TRBJ2-1; TCRdb picks TRBD1, but there is no DNA to check that call. The CDR3 has 11 residues. The germline V gene has CDR1 SQVTM and CDR2 ANQGSEA. This CDR3 reads CSVPDRPLQFF.

This chain joins TRBV11-2 and TRBJ2-1; TCRdb names TRBD1, which stays unverified in the absence of DNA. Per germline, CDR1 SGHAT and CDR2 FQNNGV. This CDR3 is built from 14 residues. The CDR3 sequence is CASSLDQGRYEQFF.

The V call is TRBV2, the J call TRBJ2-7; TCRdb designates TRBD2, a call that cannot be tested without DNA. This CDR3 has 13 amino acids. Germline lookup yields CDR1 SNHLY and CDR2 FYNNEI. CDR3 in amino acids: CASNGGAPYEQYF.

The chain carries TRBV30 and TRBJ2-7; without DNA, the TCRdb call of TRBD1 cannot be checked. Germline CDR1 and CDR2: GTSNPN and SVGIG (reference sequence). This CDR3 is 13 amino acids long. This CDR3 is CAWVGTRSYEQYF.

This sequence joins TRBV3-1 and TRBJ2-1. The CDR3 is made up of 12 amino acids. CDR1 and CDR2 from the germline V gene are LGHDT and YNNKEL (reference sequence). The CDR3 spells CASSQTVGEQFF.

V is TRBV4-3 and J is TRBJ1-6; TCRdb's assignment of TRBD1 cannot be checked, as there is no DNA. CDR3 size: 13 residues. Germline loops: CDR1 LGHNA, CDR2 YSLEER. CDR3 in amino acids: CASSWAENPPLHF.

J is TRBJ2-1 and V is TRBV7-9; the D call of TRBD1 rests on TCRdb alone, since no DNA is present to check it. The CDR3 has 16 amino acids. CDR1 is SEHNR and CDR2 is FQNEAQ in the germline V gene (reference sequence). The CDR3 spells CASRAPSLSSYNEQFF.

The chain joins TRBV27 to TRBJ1-2; TCRdb indicates TRBD1, and absent DNA this call remains unverified. The germline V gene encodes CDR1 MNHEY and CDR2 SMNVEV (reference sequence). CDR3 length equals 16 residues. CDR3: CASSLREKQGHYGYTF.

The chain combines TRBV5-4 with TRBJ2-1. This CDR3 contains 15 residues. Per the germline V gene, CDR1 is SGHNT and CDR2 is YYREEE (reference sequence). The CDR3 sequence: CASSLRGSLHNEQFF. Full variable domain (rest looked up from reference TRBV5-4 and TRBJ2-1): ETGVTQSPTHLIKTRGQQVTLRCSSQSGHNTVSWYQQALGQGPQFIFQYYREEENGRGNFPPRFSGLQFPNYSSELNVNALELDDSALYLCASSLRGSLHNEQFFGPGTRLTVL.

The gene calls are TRBV11-2 and TRBJ1-6. The CDR3 length is 14 residues. Germline CDR1 SGHAT, CDR2 FQNNGV. The CDR3: CASSLEKSNSPLHF.

The chain links TRBV6-2 or TRBV6-3 to TRBJ1-5. The CDR3 is 18 residues long. Per germline, CDR1 MNHEY and CDR2 SVGEGT. CDR3 sequence: CASSYSSPTIKTNQPQHF.

V is TRBV7-3 and J is TRBJ2-1. Germline assignment: CDR1 SGHTA and CDR2 FQGTGA. CDR3 length: 13 residues. CDR3 protein: CASSSDVYNEQFF.

V gene TRBV28 combines with J gene TRBJ2-5. The CDR3 covers 13 residues. Germline CDR1 MDHEN, CDR2 SYDVKM. The CDR3 spells CTSSLWKGETQYF.

This chain links TRBV6-4 with TRBJ1-5; TCRdb gives TRBD1 as the D gene, but with no DNA this cannot be confirmed. CDR1 is MRHNA and CDR2 is SNTAGT in the germline V gene. This CDR3 is built from 14 residues. This CDR3 reads CASSPGPSNQPQHF.

The CDR3 loop is CASSLGSSTEAFF. This chain links TRBV7-9 with TRBJ1-1. The CDR3 spans 13 residues. Germline lookup yields CDR1 SEHNR and CDR2 FQNEAQ (reference sequence).

V gene TRBV20-1 combines with J gene TRBJ2-3; TCRdb's D call, TRBD1, is unchecked because there is no DNA. The CDR3 runs 15 residues. Germline V CDR1 and CDR2: DFQATT, SNEGSKA (reference sequence). The CDR3 is CSARDPSGTGDTQYF.

This chain connects TRBV5-1 to TRBJ2-4; TCRdb lists TRBD1, though no DNA is available to test this call. The CDR3 is 16 amino acids. Germline V gives CDR1 SGHRS, CDR2 YFSETQ. This CDR3 is CASSAGQTMTKNIQYF.

The rearrangement joins TRBV20-1 to TRBJ2-1; TCRdb selects TRBD2, and the lack of DNA leaves this call unchecked. This CDR3 is 13 amino acids long. Germline-derived CDR1 and CDR2 are DFQATT and SNEGSKA (reference sequence). The CDR3: CSATPGLANEQFF.